This TCR beta chain was observed in a study of T cell changes during pregnancy in multiple sclerosis. This CDR3 spans 14 amino acids. Germline-derived CDR1 and CDR2 are SEHNR and FQNEAQ (reference sequence). V was pared by 7 bases and J by 8 bases, with 11 bases of the junction left unmatched. Method: immunoSEQ multiplex PCR; TCRdb's copy keeps in-frame clones and lacks some. In the table there are under 80,000 clones, approximately 91% of which are singletons. The receptor was isolated from a female donor with multiple sclerosis, enrolled in a pregnancy study. The sample consisted of peripheral blood, taken in the second trimester of pregnancy. The chain links TRBV7-9 to TRBJ2-1, with 7 bases fitting TRBD2. The CDR3 DNA reads TGTGCCAGCATCGAGGCGGGGGAATCTGATGAGCAGTTCTTC. Its translation: CASIEAGESDEQFF. Variable domain in full (rest from reference TRBV7-9 and TRBJ2-1): DTGVSQNPRHKITKRGQNVTFRCDPISEHNRLYWYRQTLGQGPEFLTYFQNEAQLEKSRLLSDRFSAERPKGSFSTLEIQRTEQGDSAMYLCASIEAGESDEQFFGPGTRLTVL.